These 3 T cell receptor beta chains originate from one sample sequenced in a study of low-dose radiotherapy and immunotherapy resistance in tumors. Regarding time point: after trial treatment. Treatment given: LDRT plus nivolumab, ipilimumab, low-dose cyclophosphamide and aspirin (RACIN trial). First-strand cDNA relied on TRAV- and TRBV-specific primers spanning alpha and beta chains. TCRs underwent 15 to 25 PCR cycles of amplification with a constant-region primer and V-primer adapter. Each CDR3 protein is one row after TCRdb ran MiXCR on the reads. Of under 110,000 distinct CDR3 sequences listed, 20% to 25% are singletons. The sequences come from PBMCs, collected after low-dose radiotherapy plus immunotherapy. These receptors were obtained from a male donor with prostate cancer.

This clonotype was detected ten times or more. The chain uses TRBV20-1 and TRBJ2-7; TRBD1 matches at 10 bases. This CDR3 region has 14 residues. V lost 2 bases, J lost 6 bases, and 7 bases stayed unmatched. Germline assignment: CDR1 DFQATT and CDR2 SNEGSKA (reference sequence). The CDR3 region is CSARSRDRGGEQYF. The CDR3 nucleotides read TGCAGTGCTAGATCCCGGGACAGGGGCGGCGAGCAGTACTTC.

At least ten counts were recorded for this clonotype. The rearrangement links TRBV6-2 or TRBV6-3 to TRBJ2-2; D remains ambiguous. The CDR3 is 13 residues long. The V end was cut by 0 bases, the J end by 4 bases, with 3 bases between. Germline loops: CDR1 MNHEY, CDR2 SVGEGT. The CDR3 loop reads CASSYSGTGELFF. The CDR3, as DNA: TGTGCCAGCAGTTACTCCGGCACCGGGGAGCTGTTTTTT.

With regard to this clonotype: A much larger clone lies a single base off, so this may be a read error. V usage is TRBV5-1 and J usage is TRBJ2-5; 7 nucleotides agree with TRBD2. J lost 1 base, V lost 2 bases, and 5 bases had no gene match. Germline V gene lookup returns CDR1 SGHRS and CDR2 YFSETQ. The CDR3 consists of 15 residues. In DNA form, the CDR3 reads TGCGCCAGCAGCTTTGCGGGGGTGCCCCAAGAGACCCAGTACTTC. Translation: CASSFAGVPQETQYF.